The next 7 T cell receptor beta chains were all read from a single sample in a study of Tregs in tolerant kidney transplant recipients. Clones were sequenced by immunoSEQ multiplex PCR, and TCRdb holds only the in-frame ones, with some missing. Here the sample spans approximately 93,000 clones, approximately 93% being singletons. The specimen comprised CD4+ T cells from blood, sampled before the transplant. The receptors here all came from a human donor who received a combined kidney and bone marrow transplant.

The chain is built from TRBV29-1 and TRBJ1-3; 7 bases align to TRBD1. V trimming: 7 bases; J trimming: 4 bases; junction bases outside the gene matches: 10. This CDR3 contains 14 residues. CDR1 and CDR2 (germline): SQVTM, ANQGSEA. CDR3 DNA sequence: TGCAGCGGGATCCTACAGGGGTCCGGAAACACCATATATTTT. It translates to CSGILQGSGNTIYF.

The rearrangement joins TRBV5-5 to TRBJ2-5, with D tentatively TRBD2 (5 bases). The CDR3 covers 14 residues. Trimming took off 7 bases at V and 2 bases at J, with 15 bases between the two ends. Germline CDR1 reads SGHKS; CDR2 reads YYEKEE (reference sequence). The CDR3, as DNA: TGTGCCAGCCCCTTCACCTCGGGACAAGAGACCCAGTACTTC. Its translation is CASPFTSGQETQYF.

V usage is TRBV6-4 and J usage is TRBJ2-1, with 8 positions matching TRBD2. Germline CDR1 reads MRHNA; CDR2 reads SNTAGT. The CDR3 spans 15 residues. V lost 2 bases and J lost 7; bases outside the gene matches: 7. This CDR3 is CASSDETGGPNEQFF. As DNA, the CDR3 is TGTGCCAGCAGTGACGAGACGGGAGGGCCGAATGAGCAGTTCTTC.

This chain joins TRBV5-4 and TRBJ2-3, with 12 bases lining up with TRBD2. There are 18 residues in the CDR3. CDR1 and CDR2 from the germline V gene are SGHNT and YYREEE (reference sequence). V was pared by 4 bases and J by 3 bases, with 12 bases of the junction left unmatched. As DNA, the CDR3 is TGTGCCAGCAGCACCAACGGGCTAGCGGGAGGGCAGACAGATACGCAGTATTTT. Translating it yields CASSTNGLAGGQTDTQYF.

The gene calls are TRBV15 and TRBJ2-5; TRBD1 is a possible D gene (6 bases). The CDR3 spans 15 residues. V gave up 2 bases and J gave up 2 bases, with 12 bases separating them. The V gene's germline CDR1 is LNHNV and CDR2 YYDKDF (reference sequence). The CDR3 bases are TGTGCCACCAGCAGAAGTAGGACAGCTCAAGAGACCCAGTACTTC. Protein sequence: CATSRSRTAQETQYF.

The chain combines TRBV18 with TRBJ2-7; 9 nucleotides align to TRBD1. CDR1 is KGHSH, CDR2 LQKENI, per germline. V lost 8 bases and J lost 0; bases outside the gene matches: 11. The CDR3 extends over 16 amino acids. The CDR3 DNA is TGTGCCAGCCAAGGGACAGGGAGCTACTACTCCTACGAGCAGTACTTC. It specifies CASQGTGSYYSYEQYF.

The CDR3 DNA follows: TGTGCCAGCTCACCAAGTTCTCCGGGACAGGGACGCGAGCAGTACTTC. Its translation is CASSPSSPGQGREQYF. The J gene is TRBJ2-7, the V gene TRBV18, with 9 bases lining up with TRBD1. Germline V gene data show CDR1 as KGHSH and CDR2 as LQKENI. The CDR3 loop spans 16 amino acids. V was clipped by 2 bases and J by 6 bases; unmatched bases: 11.